The TCR beta chain described here comes from a study of T cell responses to AZD1222 COVID-19 vaccine. The CDR3 runs 16 residues. Regarding this clone: No antigen is known for it.

TCRdb keeps only in-frame clones here, not all; method: immunoSEQ multiplex PCR. The sample has 90,000 to 150,000 clones; around 89% are singletons. Study outcomes and limitations: Samples come after the peak T cell response, not at day 14. Reportedly, nearly half of unique spike TCRs recognized epitopes outside B.1.351/B.1.1.7 mutations. Spike-spanning, vaccine-associated CD4 TCRs were dominant at 160-218 and 743-854.

This sequence originates from an adult who received the AZD1222 COVID-19 vaccine. V usage is TRBV21-1 and J usage is TRBJ1-1. TRBV21-1 is a pseudogene. Sequencing used peripheral blood, obtained 28 days after the second AZD1222 dose. CDR3 nucleotides: TGTGCCAGCAGGTTAAAGGGAGGGATTCTTCGCACTGAAGCTTTCTTT. It yields the protein CASRLKGGILRTEAFF.